These 30 T cell receptor beta chains were sequenced from one sample in a study of blood T cell repertoires in COVID-19. The method was immunoSEQ multiplex PCR; TCRdb's version includes in-frame clones alone and lacks a portion of them. The table lists about 68,000 clones, 80% to 95% of them singletons. Sample: peripheral blood. Source of these receptors: a man aged 50 to 60 with COVID-19, enrolled during active disease.

The rearrangement uses TRBV6-2 or TRBV6-3 and TRBJ2-4; possible D gene TRBD2, 6 bases. Germline V lookup: CDR1 MNHEY, CDR2 SVGEGT. The V end was cut by 6 bases, the J end by 12 bases, with 18 bases between. CDR3 length equals 13 residues. The CDR3 reads CASSQRVPGAQYF. The CDR3 DNA sequence: TGTGCCAGCAGCCAGCGGGTCCCCGGGGCTCAGTACTTC.

The chain uses TRBV11-2 and TRBJ1-3, with 8 bases identical to TRBD1. This CDR3 spans 15 amino acids. The germline CDR1 and CDR2 sequences are SGHAT and FQNNGV. Trimming removed 5 bases from V and 0 bases from J; junction bases left unmatched: 3. The CDR3: CASSPGQGSGNTIYF. The DNA of the CDR3 is TGTGCCAGCAGCCCAGGACAGGGCTCTGGAAACACCATATATTTT. Full variable domain (rest looked up from reference TRBV11-2 and TRBJ1-3): EAGVAQSPRYKIIEKRQSVAFWCNPISGHATLYWYQQILGQGPKLLIQFQNNGVVDDSQLPKDRFSAERLKGVDSTLKIQPAKLEDSAVYLCASSPGQGSGNTIYFGEGSWLTVV.

The chain recombines TRBV9 with TRBJ2-2; tentative D call: TRBD2 (5 bases). In germline, CDR1 is SGDLS, CDR2 YYNGEE. V lost 0 bases, J lost 5 bases, and 14 bases lay in between. The CDR3 is 16 amino acids. DNA for the CDR3: TGTGCCAGCAGCGTAGCTTGGGCTAGCCGAACCGGGGAGCTGTTTTTT. This sequence encodes CASSVAWASRTGELFF.

CDR3 coding DNA: TGTGCCAGCAGCTTAGAACCCAGGCACACTGAAGCTTTCTTT. Translating it yields CASSLEPRHTEAFF. The gene calls are TRBV7-2 and TRBJ1-1; D remains ambiguous. CDR1 and CDR2 (germline): SGHTA, FQGNSA. The CDR3 contains 14 residues. V lost 1 base and J lost 3, with 9 bases in between.

This clone was detected once. This sequence joins TRBV6-1 and TRBJ2-7; D is perhaps TRBD2 (5 bases). Germline V gene sequence: CDR1 MNHNS, CDR2 SASEGT. This CDR3 has 13 residues. Between the trimmed V and J ends, which lost 2 bases and 7 bases, there was a span of 12 bases. The CDR3 protein is CASSELEGLEQYF. CDR3 sequence (DNA): TGTGCCAGCAGTGAACTTGAGGGCCTGGAGCAGTACTTC.

This rearrangement joins TRBV13 to TRBJ1-1; D is undetermined. With 0 bases removed from V and 9 bases from J, the gap between germline ends came to 11 bases. The CDR3 spans 13 residues. CDR1 is PRHDT, CDR2 FYEKMQ, per germline (reference sequence). CDR3 nucleotide sequence: TGTGCCAGCAGCTTAGGCTATACAGACAAAGCTTTCTTT. It is translated as CASSLGYTDKAFF.

This chain connects TRBV7-2 to TRBJ2-1; 9 bases fit TRBD2. The CDR3 is 15 amino acids. Trimming took 5 bases from V and 0 from J; bases not matched to a gene: 2. In germline, CDR1 is SGHTA, CDR2 FQGNSA. CDR3 bases: TGTGCCAGCAGCCCACTAGCGGGCTCCTACAATGAGCAGTTCTTC. Protein sequence: CASSPLAGSYNEQFF.

V gene TRBV6-5 combines with J gene TRBJ1-1; perhaps TRBD1 as D (6 bases). The V end was cut by 5 bases, the J end by 6 bases, with 10 bases between. This CDR3 region has 12 residues. Looked up from germline, CDR1 is MNHEY and CDR2 is SVGAGI. Written as DNA, the CDR3 is TGTGCCAGCAGTACCAGGACAGCTGAAGCTTTCTTT. Its translation: CASSTRTAEAFF.

This sequence joins TRBV28 and TRBJ2-7, with TRBD2 as a possible D gene (7 bases). This CDR3 spans 15 amino acids. V gave up 5 bases and J gave up 3 bases, with 17 bases separating them. Germline CDR1 is MDHEN and CDR2 is SYDVKM. The CDR3 region has the DNA TGTGCCAGCAGTCCCGGGGGGCCCTGGATCTACGAGCAGTACTTC. As protein: CASSPGGPWIYEQYF.

The chain carries TRBV7-2 and TRBJ2-7; D might be TRBD2 (5 bases). CDR1 is SGHTA, CDR2 FQGNSA, per germline. This CDR3 comprises 15 residues. Trimming cost V 4 bases and J 2 bases, with 15 bases left between them. The CDR3: CASSSGSISTYEQYF. In nucleotides, the CDR3 is TGTGCCAGCAGCTCGGGAAGCATCAGTACCTACGAGCAGTACTTC.

The rearrangement links TRBV2 to TRBJ1-2, with no clear D. V lost 4 bases, J lost 4 bases, and 4 bases lay in between. The CDR3 contains 11 residues. The germline V gene encodes CDR1 SNHLY and CDR2 FYNNEI. The CDR3 region is CASSGSYGYTF. The CDR3, as DNA: TGTGCCAGCAGTGGCAGCTATGGCTACACCTTC.

J is TRBJ1-1 and V is TRBV7-3, with TRBD1 matching over 8 bases. The V gene end was trimmed by 4 bases and the J gene end by 7 bases; junction bases not matched to a gene: 5. CDR1 is SGHTA, CDR2 FQGTGA, per germline. This CDR3 is built from 13 residues. The chain's CDR3 is CASSSQGAGEAFF. CDR3 sequence (DNA): TGTGCCAGCAGCTCGCAGGGGGCTGGTGAAGCTTTCTTT.

This sequence joins TRBV11-1 and TRBJ2-7, with 8 bases that match TRBD1. Germline values: CDR1 SGHAT, CDR2 FQDESV (reference sequence). The CDR3 runs 14 residues. V trimming: 2 bases; J trimming: 4 bases; junction bases outside the gene matches: 4. The CDR3 spells CASSLTRGQYEQYF. The CDR3 coding sequence is TGTGCCAGCAGCTTAACCAGGGGGCAGTACGAGCAGTACTTC. Filled out from reference TRBV11-1 and TRBJ2-7, the complete variable domain reads EAEVAQSPRYKITEKSQAVAFWCDPISGHATLYWYRQILGQGPELLVQFQDESVVDDSQLPKDRFSAERLKGVDSTLKIQPAELGDSAMYLCASSLTRGQYEQYFGPGTRLTVT.

The chain links TRBV6-5 to TRBJ1-5; D remains unclear. Germline V lookup: CDR1 MNHEY, CDR2 SVGAGI. V was clipped by 6 bases and J by 7 bases, with 13 bases between them. This CDR3 contains 13 residues. In DNA, the CDR3 is TGTGCCAGCAGCCCCACGGGTCGCCAGCCCCAGCATTTT. Its translation is CASSPTGRQPQHF.

The chain has TRBV7-9 and TRBJ2-1, with D possibly matching TRBD2 (5 bases). V lost 1 base to trimming and J lost 10 bases, with 11 bases between them. Per germline, CDR1 SEHNR and CDR2 FQNEAQ (reference sequence). The CDR3 totals 13 residues. The CDR3 protein is CASSLVQDWEQFF. The CDR3 DNA reads as TGTGCCAGCAGCTTAGTGCAGGACTGGGAGCAGTTCTTC. Full variable domain (rest looked up from reference TRBV7-9 and TRBJ2-1): DTGVSQNPRHKITKRGQNVTFRCDPISEHNRLYWYRQTLGQGPEFLTYFQNEAQLEKSRLLSDRFSAERPKGSFSTLEIQRTEQGDSAMYLCASSLVQDWEQFFGPGTRLTVL.

This rearrangement joins TRBV3-1 (or the pseudogene TRBV3-2) to TRBJ2-2, with D possibly matching TRBD1 (6 bases). V was cut by 6 bases and J by 4 bases, with 9 bases left in between. From germline, CDR1 is LGHDT and CDR2 YNNKEL (reference sequence). The CDR3 has 13 amino acids. This CDR3 reads CASRLGGTGELFF. In DNA form, the CDR3 reads TGTGCCAGCAGGCTAGGGGGCACCGGGGAGCTGTTTTTT.

The count of this clone is one. The rearrangement links TRBV3-1 (or the pseudogene TRBV3-2) to TRBJ1-4, with D perhaps TRBD1 (6 bases). The CDR3 runs to 14 residues. V was pared by 4 bases and J by 5 bases, with 11 bases between. Germline V CDR1 and CDR2: LGHDT, YNNKEL (reference sequence). The CDR3 DNA is TGTGCCAGCAGCCTTGGGACACGAAATGAAAAACTGTTTTTT. Translated: CASSLGTRNEKLFF.

The genes are TRBV7-2 and TRBJ1-4; 7 bases are shared with TRBD1. The V and J ends lost 5 bases and 8 bases, in that order; junction bases with no gene match: 5. This CDR3 region has 13 residues. Looked up from germline, CDR1 is SGHTA and CDR2 is FQGNSA. The CDR3 coding sequence is TGTGCCAGCAGCCGACAGGGTGGGGAAAAACTGTTTTTT. This codes for CASSRQGGEKLFF.

V and J are TRBV6-5 and TRBJ2-4; 11 bases align to TRBD2. With V trimmed by 0 bases and J by 7 bases, 2 bases remained unmatched. Germline loops: CDR1 MNHEY, CDR2 SVGAGI. The CDR3 sequence is 15 residues long. The CDR3 bases are TGTGCCAGCAGTTACTCGGGACTAGCGGATAACATTCAGTACTTC. It yields the protein CASSYSGLADNIQYF.

The V and J genes are TRBV5-5 and TRBJ2-6, with D perhaps matching TRBD2 (5 bases). This CDR3 spans 18 amino acids. The V and J ends lost 2 bases and 0 bases respectively, with 15 bases between them. Germline CDR1 is SGHKS and CDR2 is YYEKEE (reference sequence). The CDR3 loop reads CASSLMNGVSSGANVLTF. DNA for the CDR3: TGTGCCAGCAGCTTAATGAACGGGGTTAGCTCTGGGGCCAACGTCCTGACTTTC.

Worth noting for this clone: This specimen includes other DNA sequences encoding the same CDR3. The chain carries TRBV28 and TRBJ1-4; 7 bases map to TRBD1. CDR1 and CDR2 from the germline V gene are MDHEN and SYDVKM. The CDR3 length is 14 residues. V was clipped by 6 bases and J by 2 bases; unmatched bases: 3. CDR3 DNA: TGTGCCAGCAGGGAAGGGGGCACTAATGAAAAACTGTTTTTT. Protein: CASREGGTNEKLFF.

V usage is TRBV6-5 and J usage is TRBJ2-3, with TRBD1 as a possible D gene (5 bases). Per germline, CDR1 MNHEY and CDR2 SVGAGI. V lost 6 bases, J lost 0 bases, and 10 bases lay in between. CDR3 length: 14 amino acids. The CDR3 DNA reads TGTGCCAGCAGGAGACAGCTTAGCACAGATACGCAGTATTTT. Protein product: CASRRQLSTDTQYF.

The rearrangement links TRBV14 to TRBJ2-3; TRBD2 matches 12 bases. The germline gives CDR1 SGHDN, CDR2 FVKESK. Unmatched junction bases numbered 1, after V lost 1 base and J lost 2 bases. The CDR3 is made up of 16 amino acids. CDR3 nucleotides: TGTGCCAGCAGCCAAGGACTAGCGGGAGCCACAGATACGCAGTATTTT. Its translation is CASSQGLAGATDTQYF.

The genes are TRBV6-2 or TRBV6-3 and TRBJ2-1, with TRBD2 matching 10 bases. After removal of 6 bases from V and 3 bases from J, the junction contained 5 bases not matched to a gene. The germline V gene has CDR1 MNHEY and CDR2 SVGEGT. The CDR3 spans 15 residues. This CDR3 reads CASSSGTSVYNEQFF. CDR3 DNA: TGTGCCAGCAGCAGCGGGACTAGCGTCTACAATGAGCAGTTCTTC.

The chain has TRBV18 and TRBJ2-5, with D possibly matching TRBD1 (6 bases). Trimming shortened V by 3 bases and J by 1 base, and 12 bases separated the two germline ends. The germline V gene encodes CDR1 KGHSH and CDR2 LQKENI. The CDR3 runs to 15 residues. The CDR3 protein is CASSPPRGIQETQYF. In DNA form, the CDR3 reads TGTGCCAGCTCACCGCCCAGGGGTATCCAAGAGACCCAGTACTTC.

The gene calls are TRBV6-1 and TRBJ2-2, with D possibly matching TRBD1 (5 bases). Germline CDR1 and CDR2: MNHNS and SASEGT. This CDR3 has 15 residues. V lost 3 bases and J 4 bases, leaving 12 bases between the germline ends. In DNA form, the CDR3 reads TGTGCCAGCAGTGAGGATGGGGCGAGCACCGGGGAGCTGTTTTTT. Residues: CASSEDGASTGELFF.

The genes are TRBV11-3 and TRBJ2-7; possibly TRBD1 for D (6 bases). V lost 5 bases and J lost 2, with 10 bases in between. Germline CDR1 and CDR2: SGHNT and YENEEA. The CDR3 runs to 13 residues. The CDR3 protein is CASSLQGTYEQYF. As DNA, the CDR3 is TGTGCCAGCAGCCTACAGGGTACCTACGAGCAGTACTTC.

The rearrangement joins TRBV7-9 to TRBJ2-5, with D unresolved. Germline CDR1 and CDR2: SEHNR and FQNEAQ (reference sequence). The CDR3 has 12 residues. The V and J ends lost 5 bases and 5 bases respectively, with 9 bases between them. The CDR3, as DNA: TGTGCCAGCAGCCTAAATTTGGAGACCCAGTACTTC. It translates to CASSLNLETQYF.

This clone was picked up a small number of times. J is TRBJ1-4 and V is TRBV19; 8 nucleotides line up with TRBD1. Germline-derived CDR1 and CDR2 are LNHDA and SQIVND (reference sequence). The CDR3 length is 18 residues. Trimming cost V 7 bases and J 7 bases; bases outside gene matches: 20. This CDR3 reads CASISGGAGGRGSEKLFF. The CDR3 nucleotides read TGTGCCAGTATCTCCGGAGGGGCAGGGGGCAGAGGAAGTGAAAAACTGTTTTTT.

This chain links TRBV6-5 with TRBJ2-3; 8 bases fit TRBD1. CDR3 size: 15 residues. V lost 6 bases to trimming and J lost 0 bases; unmatched junction nucleotides: 5. Germline CDR1 and CDR2: MNHEY and SVGAGI. The CDR3 spells CASRPQGGSTDTQYF. The CDR3 nucleotides read TGTGCCAGCAGGCCACAGGGGGGTAGCACAGATACGCAGTATTTT.